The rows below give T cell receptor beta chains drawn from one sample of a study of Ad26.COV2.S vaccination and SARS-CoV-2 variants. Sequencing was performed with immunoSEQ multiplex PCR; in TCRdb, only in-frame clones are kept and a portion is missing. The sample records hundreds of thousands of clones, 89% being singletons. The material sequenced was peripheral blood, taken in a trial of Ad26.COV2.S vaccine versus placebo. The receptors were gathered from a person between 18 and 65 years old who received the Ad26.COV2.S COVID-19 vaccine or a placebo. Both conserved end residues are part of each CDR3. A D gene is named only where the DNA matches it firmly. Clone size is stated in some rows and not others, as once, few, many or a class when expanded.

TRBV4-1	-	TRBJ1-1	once	CASSQTGTLNTEAFF	TGCGCCAGCAGCCAAACCGGGACACTGAACACTGAAGCTTTCTTT
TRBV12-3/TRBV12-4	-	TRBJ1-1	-	CASSLVQNTEAFF	TGTGCCAGCAGTTTAGTTCAGAACACTGAAGCTTTCTTT
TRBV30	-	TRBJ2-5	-	CAWSSGQETQYF	TGTGCCTGGAGTAGCGGCCAAGAGACCCAGTACTTC
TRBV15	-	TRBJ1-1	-	CATSREGVSEAFF	TGTGCCACCAGCAGAGAGGGGGTTTCTGAAGCTTTCTTT
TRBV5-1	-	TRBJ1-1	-	CASSLAGGDGEKAFF	TGCGCCAGCAGCTTGGCCGGTGGGGACGGGGAGAAAGCTTTCTTT
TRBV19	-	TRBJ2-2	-	CASSITGVTGELFF	TGTGCCAGTAGTATCACGGGTGTCACCGGGGAGCTGTTTTTT
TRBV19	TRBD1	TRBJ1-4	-	CASSNTGAPHLGKLFF	TGTGCCAGTAGTAACACAGGGGCCCCACATCTTGGAAAACTGTTTTTT
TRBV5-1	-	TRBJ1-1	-	CASSQQPGLRSTEAFF	TGCGCCAGCAGCCAACAACCGGGACTACGGAGCACTGAAGCTTTCTTT
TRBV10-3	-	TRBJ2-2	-	CAISVIRVSNTGELFF	TGTGCCATCAGTGTCATCCGGGTGTCGAACACCGGGGAGCTGTTTTTT
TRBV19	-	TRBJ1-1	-	CASSMRGTEAFF	TGTGCCAGTAGTATGCGGGGCACTGAAGCTTTCTTT
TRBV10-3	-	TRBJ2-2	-	CAINHRDTGELFF	TGTGCCATCAATCACAGGGACACCGGGGAGCTGTTTTTT
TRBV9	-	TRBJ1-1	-	CASSVAGHTEAFF	TGTGCCAGCAGCGTAGCGGGGCATACTGAAGCTTTCTTT
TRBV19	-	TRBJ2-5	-	CASSSPTGTIQETQYF	TGTGCCAGTAGTAGCCCGACCGGGACAATCCAAGAGACCCAGTACTTC
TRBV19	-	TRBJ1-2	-	CASSIVLSPLYGYTF	TGTGCCAGTAGTATAGTGTTGTCTCCACTTTATGGCTACACCTTC
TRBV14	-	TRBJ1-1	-	CASTKGGGLTEAFF	TGTGCCAGCACCAAGGGAGGGGGATTAACTGAAGCTTTCTTT
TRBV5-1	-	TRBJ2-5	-	CASSLSAGKQETQYF	TGCGCCAGCAGCTTGTCGGCAGGGAAACAAGAGACCCAGTACTTC
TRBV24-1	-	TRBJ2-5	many	CATSDPRESQETQYF	TGTGCCACCAGTGATCCCAGGGAGAGCCAAGAGACCCAGTACTTC
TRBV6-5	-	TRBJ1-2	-	CASSNGHSPLYGYTF	TGTGCCAGCAGTAACGGACATTCCCCCCTCTATGGCTACACCTTC
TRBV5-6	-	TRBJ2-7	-	CASSLSSLSSYEQYF	TGTGCCAGCAGCCTTAGCAGCCTTAGCTCCTACGAGCAGTACTTC
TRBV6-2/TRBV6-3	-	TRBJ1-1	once	CASSYPRGPDTEAFF	TGTGCCAGCAGTTACCCCAGGGGTCCCGACACTGAAGCTTTCTTT
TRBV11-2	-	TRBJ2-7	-	CASSLELDYEQYF	TGTGCCAGCAGCTTAGAATTGGACTACGAGCAGTACTTC
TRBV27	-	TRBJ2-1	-	CASSLPNVGRVQEQFF	TGTGCCAGCAGCCTCCCCAACGTCGGGCGGGTCCAAGAGCAGTTCTTC
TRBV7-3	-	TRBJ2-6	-	CASSARFSGANVLTF	TGTGCCAGCAGCGCCCGCTTCTCTGGGGCCAACGTCCTGACTTTC
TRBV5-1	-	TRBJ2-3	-	CASSLERGADTQYF	TGCGCCAGCAGTCTGGAAAGGGGCGCAGATACGCAGTATTTT
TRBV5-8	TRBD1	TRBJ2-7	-	CATTGQEAYEQYF	TGTGCCACCACGGGACAGGAAGCCTACGAGCAGTACTTC
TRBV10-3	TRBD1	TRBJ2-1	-	CAIVGEGQGARSEQFF	TGTGCCATCGTCGGGGAGGGACAGGGGGCCAGGAGTGAGCAGTTCTTC
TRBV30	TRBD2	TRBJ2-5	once	CAWSRLAGGGETQYF	TGTGCCTGGAGTCGACTAGCGGGGGGCGGGGAGACCCAGTACTTC
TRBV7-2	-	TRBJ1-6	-	CASSLIRTDSPLHF	TGTGCCAGCAGCTTAATTCGAACGGATTCACCCCTCCACTTT
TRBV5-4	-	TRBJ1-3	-	CASSLEGGRRGNTIYF	TGTGCCAGCAGCTTGGAAGGGGGGCGCCGAGGAAACACCATATATTTT
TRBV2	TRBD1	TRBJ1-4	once	CASSLTGQGEKLFF	TGTGCCAGCAGTTTGACAGGGCAGGGTGAAAAACTGTTTTTT
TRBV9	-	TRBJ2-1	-	CASSVGGGPYNEQFF	TGTGCCAGCAGCGTAGGTGGGGGACCGTACAATGAGCAGTTCTTC
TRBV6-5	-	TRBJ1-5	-	CASSYGGLNQPQHF	TGTGCCAGCAGTTACGGGGGTCTGAATCAGCCCCAGCATTTT
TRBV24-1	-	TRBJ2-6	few	CATGGLADHSGANVLTF	TGTGCCACCGGGGGGCTAGCGGACCACTCTGGGGCCAACGTCCTGACTTTC
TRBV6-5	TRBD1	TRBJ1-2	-	CASRVPGTGDGYTF	TGTGCCAGCAGGGTTCCAGGGACAGGTGATGGCTACACCTTC
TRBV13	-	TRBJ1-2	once	CASSTGFYGYTF	TGTGCCAGCAGCACAGGGTTCTATGGCTACACCTTC
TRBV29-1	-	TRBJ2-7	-	CSVAQSFSWEQYF	TGCAGCGTTGCACAGTCCTTTTCGTGGGAGCAGTACTTC
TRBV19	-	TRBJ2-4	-	CASSMGGRQGPIAKNIQYF	TGTGCCAGTAGTATGGGGGGACGACAAGGGCCTATAGCCAAAAACATTCAGTACTTC
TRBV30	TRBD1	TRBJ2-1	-	CAWSTGQGVLEQFF	TGTGCCTGGAGTACAGGACAGGGTGTCCTTGAGCAGTTCTTC
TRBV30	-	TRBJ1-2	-	CAWSVLGGYTF	TGTGCCTGGAGTGTACTTGGTGGCTACACCTTC
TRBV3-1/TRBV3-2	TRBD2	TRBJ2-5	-	CASRPSGGGETQYF	TGTGCCAGCAGACCTAGCGGGGGGGGTGAGACCCAGTACTTC
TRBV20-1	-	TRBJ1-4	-	CSASTDLGGEKLFF	TGCAGTGCTAGTACTGACCTGGGGGGAGAAAAACTGTTTTTT